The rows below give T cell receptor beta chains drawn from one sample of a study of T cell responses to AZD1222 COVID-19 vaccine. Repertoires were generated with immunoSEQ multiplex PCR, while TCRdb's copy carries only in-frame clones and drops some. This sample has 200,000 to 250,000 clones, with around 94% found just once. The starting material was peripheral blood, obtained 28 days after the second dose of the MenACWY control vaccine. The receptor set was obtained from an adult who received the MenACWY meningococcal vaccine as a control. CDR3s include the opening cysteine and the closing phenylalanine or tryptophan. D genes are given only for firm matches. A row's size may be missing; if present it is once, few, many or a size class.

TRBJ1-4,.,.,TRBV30,CAWSGLGATNEKLFF,TGTGCCTGGAGTGGACTGGGGGCAACTAATGAAAAACTGTTTTTT
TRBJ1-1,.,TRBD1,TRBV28,CATFTGGVTEAFF,TGTGCCACCTTTACAGGGGGGGTCACTGAAGCTTTCTTT
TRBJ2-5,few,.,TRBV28,CASTSAGESSETQYF,TGTGCCAGCACCTCGGCAGGGGAATCGTCAGAGACCCAGTACTTC
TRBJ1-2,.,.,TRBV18,CASSPLRDGYTF,TGTGCCAGCTCACCTCTTCGGGATGGCTACACCTTC
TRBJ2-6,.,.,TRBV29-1,CSVGQGGAGANVLTF,TGCAGCGTTGGGCAGGGGGGTGCTGGGGCCAACGTCCTGACTTTC
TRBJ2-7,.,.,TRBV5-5,CASSSWGNEQYF,TGTGCCAGCAGCTCCTGGGGGAACGAGCAGTACTTC
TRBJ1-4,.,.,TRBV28,CASSLVNEKLFF,TGTGCCAGCAGTTTGGTAAATGAAAAACTGTTTTTT
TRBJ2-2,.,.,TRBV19,CAISNTNTGELFF,TGTGCCATTTCGAATACGAACACCGGGGAGCTGTTTTTT
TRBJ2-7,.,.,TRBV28,CASSLDGRGEQYF,TGTGCCAGCAGTTTAGACGGAAGGGGCGAGCAGTACTTC
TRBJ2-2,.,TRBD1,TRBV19,CASSYRGPLDLAGELFF,TGTGCCAGTAGTTACAGGGGGCCGCTAGATTTAGCCGGGGAGCTGTTTTTT
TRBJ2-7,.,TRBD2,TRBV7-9,CASSHRLAGGYEQYF,TGTGCCAGCAGTCATCGACTAGCGGGTGGTTACGAGCAGTACTTC
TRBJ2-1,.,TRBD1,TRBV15,CATSDRDRDNEQFF,TGTGCCACCAGCGACCGGGACAGGGACAATGAGCAGTTCTTC
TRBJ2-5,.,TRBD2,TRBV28,CASSFVPLAGGGMETQYF,TGTGCCAGCAGTTTCGTCCCTCTAGCGGGAGGGGGGATGGAGACCCAGTACTTC
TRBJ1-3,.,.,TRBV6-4,CASSDPGMAGNTIYF,TGTGCCAGCAGTGATCCAGGGATGGCTGGAAACACCATATATTTT
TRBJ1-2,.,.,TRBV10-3,CAISENQDYGYTF,TGTGCCATCAGTGAGAACCAGGACTATGGCTACACCTTC
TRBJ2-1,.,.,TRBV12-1,CASSARGLSYNEQFF,TGTGCCAGCAGCGCGAGGGGGCTCTCCTACAATGAGCAGTTCTTC
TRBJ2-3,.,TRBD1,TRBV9,CASSAHRGDTQYF,TGTGCCAGCAGCGCACACAGGGGAGATACGCAGTATTTT
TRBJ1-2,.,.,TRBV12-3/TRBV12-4,CASRTTGYGYTF,TGTGCCAGCAGGACGACAGGTTATGGCTACACCTTC
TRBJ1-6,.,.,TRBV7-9,CASSPEGGGSPLHF,TGTGCCAGCAGCCCCGAGGGGGGCGGTTCACCCCTCCACTTT
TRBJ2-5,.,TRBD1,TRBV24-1,CATSFGSLDRIQETQYF,TGTGCCACCAGTTTTGGATCCTTGGACAGGATTCAAGAGACCCAGTACTTC
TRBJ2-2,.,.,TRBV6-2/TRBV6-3,CASSYSDNVGRVTGELFF,TGTGCCAGCAGTTACTCTGATAATGTGGGGCGTGTCACCGGGGAGCTGTTTTTT
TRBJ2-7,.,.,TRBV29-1,CSTNTGNEQYF,TGCAGCACCAACACCGGAAACGAGCAGTACTTC
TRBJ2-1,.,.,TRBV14,CASSHELGLSSYNEQFF,TGTGCCAGCAGCCACGAACTAGGCCTGAGCTCCTACAATGAGCAGTTCTTC
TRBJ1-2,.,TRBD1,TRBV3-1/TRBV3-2,CASRQSGTGGDYGYTF,TGTGCCAGCAGGCAATCCGGGACAGGGGGGGACTATGGCTACACCTTC
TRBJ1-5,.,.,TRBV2,CASRDSQYQPQHF,TGTGCCAGCAGGGACAGCCAATATCAGCCCCAGCATTTT
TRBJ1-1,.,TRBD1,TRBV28,CASNLGQGANTEAFF,TGTGCCAGCAACCTGGGACAGGGGGCGAACACTGAAGCTTTCTTT
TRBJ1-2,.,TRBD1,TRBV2,CASSAGQGADGYTF,TGTGCCAGCAGCGCGGGACAGGGGGCGGATGGCTACACCTTC
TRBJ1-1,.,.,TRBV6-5,CASRGTNTEAFF,TGTGCCAGCAGGGGCACTAACACTGAAGCTTTCTTT
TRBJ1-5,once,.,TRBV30,CAWSLKGQTVNQPQHF,TGTGCCTGGAGTCTCAAAGGGCAGACCGTCAATCAGCCCCAGCATTTT
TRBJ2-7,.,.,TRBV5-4,CASSKAGGTYEQYF,TGTGCCAGCAGCAAAGCGGGCGGTACCTACGAGCAGTACTTC
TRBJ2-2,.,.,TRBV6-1,CASSEDARTGELFF,TGTGCCAGCAGTGAGGACGCTCGAACCGGGGAGCTGTTTTTT
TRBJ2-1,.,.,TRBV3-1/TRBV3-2,CASSQYFTAENEQFF,TGTGCCAGCAGCCAGTACTTCACAGCTGAGAATGAGCAGTTCTTC
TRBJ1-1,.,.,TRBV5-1,CASSLAPGTEAFF,TGCGCCAGCAGCTTGGCCCCGGGCACTGAAGCTTTCTTT
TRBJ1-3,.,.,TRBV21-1,CASSKYGQYGNTIYF,TGTGCCAGCAGCAAATATGGGCAGTATGGAAACACCATATATTTT
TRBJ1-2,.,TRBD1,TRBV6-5,CASSYSNRGYGYTF,TGTGCCAGCAGTTACTCGAACAGGGGCTATGGCTACACCTTC
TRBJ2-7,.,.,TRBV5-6,CASSLGGNHYEQYF,TGTGCCAGCAGCTTGGGGGGAAACCATTACGAGCAGTACTTC
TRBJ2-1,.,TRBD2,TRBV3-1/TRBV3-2,CASSLEGSGYNEQFF,TGTGCCAGCAGCCTGGAGGGTAGCGGGTACAATGAGCAGTTCTTC
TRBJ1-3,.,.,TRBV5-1,CASSHRQGSGNTIYF,TGCGCCAGCAGCCACCGGCAGGGCTCTGGAAACACCATATATTTT
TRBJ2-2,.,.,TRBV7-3,CASSRYQGTGELFF,TGTGCCAGCAGCCGATACCAGGGGACCGGGGAGCTGTTTTTT
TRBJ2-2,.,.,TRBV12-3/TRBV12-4,CASSPLGELFF,TGTGCCAGCAGTCCCCTAGGGGAGCTGTTTTTT
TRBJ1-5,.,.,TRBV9,CASSVGLVDQPQHF,TGTGCCAGCAGCGTAGGCCTCGTCGATCAGCCCCAGCATTTT
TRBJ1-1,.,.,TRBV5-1,CASSSGQFNYIREAFF,TGCGCCAGCAGCTCCGGCCAGTTTAATTACATCAGGGAAGCTTTCTTT
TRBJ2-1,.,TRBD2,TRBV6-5,CASKTSGGQYNEQFF,TGTGCCAGCAAGACTAGCGGGGGGCAATACAATGAGCAGTTCTTC
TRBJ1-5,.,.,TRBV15,CATSLDRISNQPQHF,TGTGCCACCAGCCTGGACCGGATTAGCAATCAGCCCCAGCATTTT
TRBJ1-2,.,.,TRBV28,CASSFSLSAREDYGYTF,TGTGCCAGCAGTTTCTCTCTATCAGCCAGGGAGGACTATGGCTACACCTTC
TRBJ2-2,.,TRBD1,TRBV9,CASSGGTGLNTGELFF,TGTGCCAGCAGCGGGGGGACAGGCTTGAACACCGGGGAGCTGTTTTTT
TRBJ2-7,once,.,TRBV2,CASIKSGASYEQYF,TGTGCCAGCATAAAGTCAGGGGCCTCCTACGAGCAGTACTTC
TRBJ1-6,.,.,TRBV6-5,CASSPSVTNSPLHF,TGTGCCAGCAGCCCATCCGTGACGAATTCACCCCTCCACTTT
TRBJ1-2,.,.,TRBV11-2,CASSLVSSLNYGYTF,TGTGCCAGCAGCTTAGTATCCAGTCTTAACTATGGCTACACCTTC
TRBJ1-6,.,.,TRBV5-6,CASSFRDAYNSPLHF,TGTGCCAGCAGCTTCAGGGACGCCTATAATTCACCCCTCCACTTT
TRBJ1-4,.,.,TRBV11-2,CASSSSGEKLFF,TGTGCCAGCAGCTCCTCAGGCGAAAAACTGTTTTTT
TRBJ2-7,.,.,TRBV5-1,CASSLGVGYEQYF,TGCGCCAGCAGCTTGGGAGTAGGTTACGAGCAGTACTTC
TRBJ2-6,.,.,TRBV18,CASSPGPPGANVLTF,TGTGCCAGCTCCCCAGGACCCCCCGGGGCCAACGTCCTGACTTTC
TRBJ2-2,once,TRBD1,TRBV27,CASSSGTVNTGELFF,TGTGCCAGCAGTTCCGGGACAGTGAACACCGGGGAGCTGTTTTTT